These 9 T cell receptor beta chains were sequenced from one sample in a study of regulatory T cells in long-lasting Graves disease. Regarding time point: newly diagnosed GD, antithyroid drugs for less than 3 months. The authors made the TCR library using RNA they extracted from PBMCs. Sequencing libraries for TCR beta were prepared with iRepertoire HTBI primers and Arm-PCR of CDR3 regions. Using its own MiXCR run on the multiplex PCR reads, TCRdb lists one record per CDR3 protein. The sample holds 450,000 to 600,000 distinct CDR3 sequences, about 13% seen once. These data are also associated with another study on T cells in Graves' hyperthyroidism and ophthalmopathy.

Sequenced material: peripheral blood mononuclear cells (PBMCs), taken at new diagnosis, from a patient treated with antithyroid drugs. The receptor source for this set is a young man with Graves disease.

This clonotype was found many times. The rearrangement links TRBV6-2 or TRBV6-3 to TRBJ2-1, with no clear D. Trimming removed 7 bases from V and 0 bases from J, with 22 bases in between. The CDR3 extends over 18 amino acids. Germline loops: CDR1 MNHEY, CDR2 SVGEGT. In DNA, the CDR3 is TGTGCCAGCATGCCAGGTTCTGGCGGCCCCTACTCCTACAATGAGCAGTTCTTC. It codes for CASMPGSGGPYSYNEQFF.

The table lists this clonotype with a few counts. This sequence joins TRBV29-1 and TRBJ2-3; either TRBD1 or TRBD2 may fit D (6 bases each). The germline V and J ends were trimmed by 3 bases and 0 bases, with 10 bases remaining between them. The germline V gene has CDR1 SQVTM and CDR2 ANQGSEA. The CDR3 is 14 amino acids. This CDR3 reads CSVEEGHSTDTQYF. The CDR3 coding sequence is TGCAGCGTTGAGGAGGGACACAGCACAGATACGCAGTATTTT.

This chain joins TRBV7-2 and TRBJ2-2, with D perhaps TRBD2 (6 bases). Germline lookup yields CDR1 SGHTA and CDR2 FQGNSA. The CDR3 has 15 residues. Trimming shortened V by 4 bases and J by 3 bases, and 12 bases separated the two germline ends. The CDR3 sequence: CASSSRLDYTGELFF. The DNA for the CDR3 is TGTGCCAGCAGCTCCAGACTAGACTACACCGGGGAGCTGTTTTTT.

This clonotype was seen only a few times. As DNA, the CDR3 is TGTGCCAGCAGCGATCCGGGAGCCAGCTCCTACGAGCAGTACTTC. Protein: CASSDPGASSYEQYF. This chain links TRBV27 with TRBJ2-7, with D perhaps matching TRBD2 (6 bases). There are 15 residues in the CDR3. Germline V gene sequence: CDR1 MNHEY, CDR2 SMNVEV (reference sequence). V was shortened by 6 bases and J by 0 bases, with 15 bases between the two germline ends.

This clonotype was counted many times. This chain connects TRBV7-3 to TRBJ2-2; D is unclear. This CDR3 region has 15 residues. Per germline, CDR1 SGHTA and CDR2 FQGTGA. V lost 3 bases and J 4 bases, leaving 12 bases between the germline ends. The CDR3: CASSFSLGPTGELFF. Written as DNA, the CDR3 is TGTGCCAGCAGCTTCTCTCTAGGGCCCACCGGGGAGCTGTTTTTT.

Only a few counts were recorded for this clonotype. The J gene is TRBJ2-1, the V gene TRBV10-3, with a possible D match to TRBD2 (5 bases). The CDR3 is 15 residues long. The germline CDR1 and CDR2 sequences are ENHRY and SYGVKD. Trimming removed 3 bases at V and 0 bases at J, with 9 bases between. This CDR3 reads CAISDQRSSYNEQFF. CDR3 DNA: TGTGCCATCAGTGACCAGCGGAGCTCCTACAATGAGCAGTTCTTC.

This clonotype was counted at least ten times. V and J are TRBV6-1 and TRBJ1-5, with D unresolved. The V and J ends lost 6 bases and 2 bases respectively, with 8 bases between them. This CDR3 region has 13 residues. Germline V gene sequence: CDR1 MNHNS, CDR2 SASEGT. The CDR3 region has the DNA TGTGCCAGCAGATCGATTGGCAATCAGCCCCAGCATTTT. Amino acids: CASRSIGNQPQHF.

This clonotype was observed at least ten times. This sequence joins TRBV5-1 and TRBJ2-1; D is possibly TRBD2 (6 bases). V lost 4 bases to trimming and J lost 9 bases, with 17 bases between them. The CDR3 totals 14 residues. Germline lookup yields CDR1 SGHRS and CDR2 YFSETQ. The DNA for the CDR3 is TGCGCCAGCAGCCTCCGACTAGGTGAGGGTGAGCAGTTCTTC. Amino acids: CASSLRLGEGEQFF.

V gene TRBV2 combines with J gene TRBJ2-5; D is unresolved. The germline V gene encodes CDR1 SNHLY and CDR2 FYNNEI. The CDR3 has 12 residues. Trimming took 7 bases from V and 5 from J, leaving 11 bases between them. The CDR3 spells CASNPESETQYF. The CDR3, as DNA: TGTGCCAGCAACCCGGAATCGGAGACCCAGTACTTC.